This T cell receptor beta chain was captured by sequencing in a study of shared clonotypes between healthy human individuals. About the study: The donor group consisted of two women and three men, aged 18 to 49.

Selected positively for CCR7 and CD45RO-negative, naive CD8 cells excluded terminally differentiated effector memory CD45RA+ cells. Per the authors' pipeline: Filtering differed because ImmunoSEQ produced junction-only sequences that carried no quality scores. TCRdb's table, derived via immunoSEQ multiplex PCR, lists solely in-frame clones and lacks some. V and J calls and clone size are as listed in that table; D and trimming were resolved from the DNA. The sample shows roughly 570,000 clones, 95% to 98% of them seen only once. The CDR3 contains 12 residues. Trimming took off 4 bases at V and 14 bases at J, with 14 bases between the two ends. Looked up from germline, CDR1 is SNHLY and CDR2 is FYNNEI.

The rearrangement joins TRBV2 to TRBJ1-4; D remains unclear. The clonotype originates from a young man in good health. The sequenced material came from naive CD8+ T cells sorted from blood. CDR3 amino acids: CASSASPMDLFF. In DNA, the CDR3 is TGTGCCAGCAGTGCTAGCCCAATGGACCTGTTTTTT.